The source of this T cell receptor beta chain is a study of T cells after yellow fever vaccination. Germline CDR1 MNHNY, CDR2 SVGAGI (reference sequence). Losses at the gene ends were 8 bases for V and 3 bases for J; bases not matched to a gene: 11. This CDR3 is 15 amino acids long. This clonotype was counted a few times. TCRdb re-called the 5' RACE reads through MiXCR, storing one row per CDR3 protein. Counted here are a few hundred thousand distinct CDR3 sequences, 8.5% to 10% occurring once; the ten biggest clones make up about 3.7%. The gene calls are TRBV6-6 and TRBJ2-7; TRBD1 matches at 9 bases. The TCR originated in a man younger than 30 who received the YFV17D yellow fever vaccine. Specimen: CD4+ T cells sorted from PBMCs, collected 5 days after the yellow fever booster vaccination. The CDR3 here is CASGDPGQGYYEQYV. In DNA form, the CDR3 reads TGTGCCAGCGGTGACCCGGGACAGGGATACTACGAGCAGTACGTC.